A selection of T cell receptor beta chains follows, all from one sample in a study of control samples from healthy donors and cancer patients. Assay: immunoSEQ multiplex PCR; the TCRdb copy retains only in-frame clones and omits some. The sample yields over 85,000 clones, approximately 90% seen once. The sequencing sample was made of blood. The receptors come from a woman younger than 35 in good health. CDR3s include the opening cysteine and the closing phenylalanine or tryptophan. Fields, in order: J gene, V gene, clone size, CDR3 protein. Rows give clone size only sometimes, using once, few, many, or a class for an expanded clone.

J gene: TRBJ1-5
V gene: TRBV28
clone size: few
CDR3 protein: CASIPGTGDLQPQHF

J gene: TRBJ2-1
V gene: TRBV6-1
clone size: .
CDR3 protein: CASSGPTSSGGNLFYNEQFF

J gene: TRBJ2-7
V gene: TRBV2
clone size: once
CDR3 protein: CASSTGLAGFYEQYF

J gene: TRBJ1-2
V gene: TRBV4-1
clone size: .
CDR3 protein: CASSLRGRDSDGYTF

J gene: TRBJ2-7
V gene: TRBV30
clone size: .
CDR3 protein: CAWSVLARSSYEQYF

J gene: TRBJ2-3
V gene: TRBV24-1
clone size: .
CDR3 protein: CATSDFRGGAISTDTQYF

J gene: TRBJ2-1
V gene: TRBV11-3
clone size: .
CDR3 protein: CASSSVGNEQFF

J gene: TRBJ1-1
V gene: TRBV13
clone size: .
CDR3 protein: CASSLVRNTEAFF

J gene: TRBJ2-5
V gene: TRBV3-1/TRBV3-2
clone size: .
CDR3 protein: CASSQVQETQYF

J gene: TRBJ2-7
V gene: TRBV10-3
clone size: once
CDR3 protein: CAIKGTPSYEQYF

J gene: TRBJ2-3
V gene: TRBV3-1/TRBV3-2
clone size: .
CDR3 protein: CASSKVGLAGGRDTQYF

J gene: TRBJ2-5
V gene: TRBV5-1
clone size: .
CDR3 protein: CASSLGGGETQYF

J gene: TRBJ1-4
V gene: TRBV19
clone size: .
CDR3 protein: CASSTTINEKLFF

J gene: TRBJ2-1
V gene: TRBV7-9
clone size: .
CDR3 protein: CASSLLAGSIHEQFF

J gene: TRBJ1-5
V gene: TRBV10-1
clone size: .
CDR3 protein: CASSRGNQPQHF

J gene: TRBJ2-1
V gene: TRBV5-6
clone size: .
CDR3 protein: CASSAGLLLRGSYNEQFF

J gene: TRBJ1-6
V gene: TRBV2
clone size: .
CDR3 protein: CASSEASTYNSPLHF

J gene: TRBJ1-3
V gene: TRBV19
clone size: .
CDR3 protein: CASRADRGSVKGNTIYF

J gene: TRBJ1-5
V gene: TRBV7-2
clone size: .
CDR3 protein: CASSSTGISNQPQHF

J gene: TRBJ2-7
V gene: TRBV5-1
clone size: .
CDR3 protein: CASSSAPGGQGGEQYF

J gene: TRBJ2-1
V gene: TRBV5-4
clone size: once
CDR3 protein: CASSLGLAPSYNEQFF

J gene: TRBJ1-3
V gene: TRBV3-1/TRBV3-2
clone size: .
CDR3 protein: CASSQDGGATGNTIYF

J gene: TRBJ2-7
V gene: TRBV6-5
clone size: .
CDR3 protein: CASSYSGVLSSYEQYF

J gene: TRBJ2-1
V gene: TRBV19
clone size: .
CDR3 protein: CASSTRIMLELALTSYNEQFF

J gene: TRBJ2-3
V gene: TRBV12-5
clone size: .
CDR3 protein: CASGLAGQGTDTQYF

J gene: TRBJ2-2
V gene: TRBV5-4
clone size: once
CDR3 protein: CASTAEDRNTGELFF

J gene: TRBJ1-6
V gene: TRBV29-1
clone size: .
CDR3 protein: CSVEVRFDRASSYNSPLHF

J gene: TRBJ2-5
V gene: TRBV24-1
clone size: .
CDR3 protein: CAVVGETQYF

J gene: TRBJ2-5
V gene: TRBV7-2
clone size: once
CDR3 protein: CASSPTRDRVKTQYF

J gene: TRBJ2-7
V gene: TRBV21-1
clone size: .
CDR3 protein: CASSKARDRPLGSYEQYF

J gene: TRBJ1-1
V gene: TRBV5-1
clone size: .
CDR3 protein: CASSSTANTEAFF

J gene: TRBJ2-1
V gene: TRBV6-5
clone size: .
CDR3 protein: CASSYWRQGDYNEQFF

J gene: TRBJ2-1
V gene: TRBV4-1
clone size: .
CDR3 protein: CASSHNPGLYNEQFF

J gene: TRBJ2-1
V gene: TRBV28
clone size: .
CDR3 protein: CASRPTRSSYNEQFF

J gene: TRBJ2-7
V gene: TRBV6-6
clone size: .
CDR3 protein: CASSSSGSEQYF

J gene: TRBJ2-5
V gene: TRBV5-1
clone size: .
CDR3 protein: CASSLVAGEKETQYF

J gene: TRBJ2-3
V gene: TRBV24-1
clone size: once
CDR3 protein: CATSDRTSGPTDTQYF

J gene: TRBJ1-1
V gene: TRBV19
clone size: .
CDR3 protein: CASSIDKRRDRDTEAFF

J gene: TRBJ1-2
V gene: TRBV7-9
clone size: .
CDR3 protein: CASSSYRGNDYGYTF

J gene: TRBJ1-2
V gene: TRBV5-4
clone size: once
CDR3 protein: CASSLVGRGAYGYTF

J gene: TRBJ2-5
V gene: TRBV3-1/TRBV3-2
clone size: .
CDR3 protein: CASSQLLGAVETQYF

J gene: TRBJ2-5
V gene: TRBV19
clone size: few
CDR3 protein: CASSWTISETQYF

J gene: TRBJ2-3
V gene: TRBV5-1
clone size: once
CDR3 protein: CASSFGSNPDTQYF

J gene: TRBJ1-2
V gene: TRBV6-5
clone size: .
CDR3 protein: CASSWTVPSWVYGYTF

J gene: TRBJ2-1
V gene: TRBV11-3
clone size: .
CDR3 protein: CASSLASSGRGEQFF

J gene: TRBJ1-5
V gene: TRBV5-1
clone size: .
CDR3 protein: CASSLPLTRNNQPQHF

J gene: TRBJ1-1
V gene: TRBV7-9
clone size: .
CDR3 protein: CASSLRPNTEAFF

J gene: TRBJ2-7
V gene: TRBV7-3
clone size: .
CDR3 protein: CASSRRGIGPYEQYF

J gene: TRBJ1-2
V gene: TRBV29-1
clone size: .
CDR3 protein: CSVVWDGYTF